The text below deals with one T cell receptor beta chain. Clones were sequenced by immunoSEQ multiplex PCR, and TCRdb holds only the in-frame ones, with some missing. The sample shows tens of thousands of clones, about 85% of them seen only once. This specimen comes from a study of glioma-infiltrating T cells after dendritic cell vaccination. The CDR3 has 14 residues. The V end lost 5 bases, the J end lost 7 bases, and 18 bases lay between the germline ends. The germline V gene encodes CDR1 SGHVS and CDR2 FNYEAQ. The TCR sequence derives from a human donor with glioblastoma. The sequenced sample was blood, obtained before dendritic cell vaccination. The chain joins TRBV7-6 to TRBJ2-7; maybe TRBD1 (5 bases). The CDR3 here is CASSQVKGPEEQYF. CDR3 nucleotide sequence: TGTGCCAGCAGCCAGGTGAAGGGGCCGGAGGAGCAGTACTTC. Using reference TRBV7-6 and TRBJ2-7 for the parts outside the CDR3, the full variable domain is GAGVSQSPRYKVTKRGQDVALRCDPISGHVSLYWYRQALGQGPEFLTYFNYEAQQDKSGLPNDRFSAERPEGSISTLTIQRTEQRDSAMYRCASSQVKGPEEQYFGPGTRLTVT.